The T cell receptor (beta chain) under discussion was sequenced for a study of OX40 agonist ivuxolimab in advanced cancers. The repertoire was sequenced with immunoSEQ multiplex PCR; TCRdb's copy has only in-frame clones and lacks some. In the table there are approximately 57,000 clones, roughly 90% of which are singletons. The CDR3 has 18 residues. The sample in question was CD4+ or CD8+ T cells sorted from blood, obtained in a trial of the OX40 agonist ivuxolimab. This receptor was obtained from an adult with an advanced solid tumor such as melanoma, head and neck, liver or kidney cancer. This sequence joins TRBV21-1 and TRBJ2-7; the table gives TRBD2 as D, unverified against the DNA. TRBV21-1 constitutes a pseudogene. The CDR3 DNA reads as TGTGCCAGCAGCAAAATGGGACTAGCGGGCCGGTCCTCCTACGAGCAGTACTTC. Translation: CASSKMGLAGRSSYEQYF.